This TCR beta chain was retrieved from a study of post-analysis software for immune sequencing data. Presence of unique molecular identifiers characterized the TCR beta cDNA libraries. The source material, roughly 0.9 to 11 million T cells, gave rise to roughly 500,000 cDNA molecules. One entry per CDR3 protein results from TCRdb running MiXCR on the PCR reads. The profile shows under 900,000 distinct CDR3 sequences, approximately 57% of them singletons. Broader study findings: Patients used roughly five TRBV segments, including TRBV5-6, TRBV5-1 and TRBV20-1, more often than controls. Controls had significantly higher normalized Chao1 diversity than multiple sclerosis patients. Same-batch samples co-clustered strongly by F measure.

On this clonotype: Its antigen is undetermined. The junction and the germline gene differ at one end; a read error may be behind it.

Germline lookup yields CDR1 SEHNR and CDR2 FQNEAQ (reference sequence). The CDR3 extends over 15 amino acids. This rearrangement joins TRBV7-9 to TRBJ2-3, with 8 bases that match TRBD2. Sequencing used blood. This clonotype was obtained from a girl aged 10-17 years with multiple sclerosis. Here the CDR3 reads CAGSFQAGVRDTQYF. CDR3 in DNA: TGTGCCGGCAGCTTCCAAGCGGGGGTGAGAGATACGCAGTATTTT.